This T cell receptor beta chain was recovered during a study of cytomegalovirus exposure and HLA in healthy donors. The ends lost 4 bases at V and 3 bases at J; junction bases unmatched: 3. Germline values: CDR1 SEHNR, CDR2 FQNEAQ (reference sequence). The CDR3 has 14 residues. Remarks on this clone: Additional DNA sequences in this sample encode the identical CDR3.

PCR amplification relied on 60 Vbeta primers (plus 13 Jbeta primers). Produced via immunoSEQ multiplex PCR; TCRdb's table is partial and in-frame only. This table has approximately 120,000 clones, around 78% appearing once. The clonotype comes from a man aged 35-49 years in good health and CMV-seronegative. Specimen: PBMCs. The chain employs TRBV7-9 and TRBJ2-7, with TRBD1 identical over 10 bases. The CDR3 DNA reads TGTGCCAGCAGCTCCGGGACAGGGGTCTACGAGCAGTACTTC. As protein: CASSSGTGVYEQYF.